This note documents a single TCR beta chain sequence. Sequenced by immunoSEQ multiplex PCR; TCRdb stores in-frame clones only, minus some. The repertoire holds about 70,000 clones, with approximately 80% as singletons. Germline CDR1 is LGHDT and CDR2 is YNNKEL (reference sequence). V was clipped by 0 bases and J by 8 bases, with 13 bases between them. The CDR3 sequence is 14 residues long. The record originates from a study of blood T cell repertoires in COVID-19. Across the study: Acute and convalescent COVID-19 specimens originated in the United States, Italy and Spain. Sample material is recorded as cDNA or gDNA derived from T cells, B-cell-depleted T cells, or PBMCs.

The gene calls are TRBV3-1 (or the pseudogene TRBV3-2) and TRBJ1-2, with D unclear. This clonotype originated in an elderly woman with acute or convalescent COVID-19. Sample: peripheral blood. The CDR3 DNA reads TGTGCCAGCAGCCAAGAACTAGCCGCTGCGGGCTACACCTTC. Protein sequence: CASSQELAAAGYTF.